The clone carrying this TCR beta chain was counted only a few times. The antigen is not known. This sample stems from a study of T cell repertoires in cytomegalovirus infection. Study-level background: In the study, CMV epitopes included recently identified HLA-C-restricted and well-studied HLA-B-restricted ones. Indications of both CMV infection and matching HLA type were provided by public TCR beta signatures.

TCRdb re-derived calls from the reads in MiXCR, one entry per CDR3 protein. The repertoire has around 430,000 distinct CDR3 sequences, about 44% of them found once; the top ten carry about 41%. The CDR3 covers 12 residues. Between the trimmed V and J ends, which lost 0 bases and 11 bases, there was a span of 7 bases. Germline V gene sequence: CDR1 SGHVS, CDR2 FQNEAQ. This sequence originates from a human donor in good health (CMV status not recorded). Some clones in this sample may be carry-over from other donors' samples. Source: cultured PBMCs, taken from culture after CMV antigen stimulation. V usage is TRBV7-8 and J usage is TRBJ1-4; D is undetermined. CDR3 sequence reads: CASSLADGKLFF. The CDR3 DNA reads as TGTGCCAGCAGCTTAGCCGACGGGAAACTGTTTTTT.